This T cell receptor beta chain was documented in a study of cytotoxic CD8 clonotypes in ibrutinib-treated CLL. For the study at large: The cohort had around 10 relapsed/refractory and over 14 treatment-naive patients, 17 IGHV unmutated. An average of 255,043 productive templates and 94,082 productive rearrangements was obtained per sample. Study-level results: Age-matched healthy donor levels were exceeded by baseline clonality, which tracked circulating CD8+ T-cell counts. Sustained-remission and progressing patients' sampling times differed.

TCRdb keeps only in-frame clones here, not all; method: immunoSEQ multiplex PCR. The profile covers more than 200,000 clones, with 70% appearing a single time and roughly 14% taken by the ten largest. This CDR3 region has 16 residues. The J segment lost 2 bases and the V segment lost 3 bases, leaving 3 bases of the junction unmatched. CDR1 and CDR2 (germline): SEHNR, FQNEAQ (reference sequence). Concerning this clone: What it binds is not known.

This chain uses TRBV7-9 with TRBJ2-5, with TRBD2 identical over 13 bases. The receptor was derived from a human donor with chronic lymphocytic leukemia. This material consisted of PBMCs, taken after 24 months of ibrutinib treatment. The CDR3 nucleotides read TGTGCCAGCAGCTTGGGGGGACTAGCGGGACAAGAGACCCAGTACTTC. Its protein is CASSLGGLAGQETQYF. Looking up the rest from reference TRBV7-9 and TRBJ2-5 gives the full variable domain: DTGVSQNPRHKITKRGQNVTFRCDPISEHNRLYWYRQTLGQGPEFLTYFQNEAQLEKSRLLSDRFSAERPKGSFSTLEIQRTEQGDSAMYLCASSLGGLAGQETQYFGPGTRLLVL.